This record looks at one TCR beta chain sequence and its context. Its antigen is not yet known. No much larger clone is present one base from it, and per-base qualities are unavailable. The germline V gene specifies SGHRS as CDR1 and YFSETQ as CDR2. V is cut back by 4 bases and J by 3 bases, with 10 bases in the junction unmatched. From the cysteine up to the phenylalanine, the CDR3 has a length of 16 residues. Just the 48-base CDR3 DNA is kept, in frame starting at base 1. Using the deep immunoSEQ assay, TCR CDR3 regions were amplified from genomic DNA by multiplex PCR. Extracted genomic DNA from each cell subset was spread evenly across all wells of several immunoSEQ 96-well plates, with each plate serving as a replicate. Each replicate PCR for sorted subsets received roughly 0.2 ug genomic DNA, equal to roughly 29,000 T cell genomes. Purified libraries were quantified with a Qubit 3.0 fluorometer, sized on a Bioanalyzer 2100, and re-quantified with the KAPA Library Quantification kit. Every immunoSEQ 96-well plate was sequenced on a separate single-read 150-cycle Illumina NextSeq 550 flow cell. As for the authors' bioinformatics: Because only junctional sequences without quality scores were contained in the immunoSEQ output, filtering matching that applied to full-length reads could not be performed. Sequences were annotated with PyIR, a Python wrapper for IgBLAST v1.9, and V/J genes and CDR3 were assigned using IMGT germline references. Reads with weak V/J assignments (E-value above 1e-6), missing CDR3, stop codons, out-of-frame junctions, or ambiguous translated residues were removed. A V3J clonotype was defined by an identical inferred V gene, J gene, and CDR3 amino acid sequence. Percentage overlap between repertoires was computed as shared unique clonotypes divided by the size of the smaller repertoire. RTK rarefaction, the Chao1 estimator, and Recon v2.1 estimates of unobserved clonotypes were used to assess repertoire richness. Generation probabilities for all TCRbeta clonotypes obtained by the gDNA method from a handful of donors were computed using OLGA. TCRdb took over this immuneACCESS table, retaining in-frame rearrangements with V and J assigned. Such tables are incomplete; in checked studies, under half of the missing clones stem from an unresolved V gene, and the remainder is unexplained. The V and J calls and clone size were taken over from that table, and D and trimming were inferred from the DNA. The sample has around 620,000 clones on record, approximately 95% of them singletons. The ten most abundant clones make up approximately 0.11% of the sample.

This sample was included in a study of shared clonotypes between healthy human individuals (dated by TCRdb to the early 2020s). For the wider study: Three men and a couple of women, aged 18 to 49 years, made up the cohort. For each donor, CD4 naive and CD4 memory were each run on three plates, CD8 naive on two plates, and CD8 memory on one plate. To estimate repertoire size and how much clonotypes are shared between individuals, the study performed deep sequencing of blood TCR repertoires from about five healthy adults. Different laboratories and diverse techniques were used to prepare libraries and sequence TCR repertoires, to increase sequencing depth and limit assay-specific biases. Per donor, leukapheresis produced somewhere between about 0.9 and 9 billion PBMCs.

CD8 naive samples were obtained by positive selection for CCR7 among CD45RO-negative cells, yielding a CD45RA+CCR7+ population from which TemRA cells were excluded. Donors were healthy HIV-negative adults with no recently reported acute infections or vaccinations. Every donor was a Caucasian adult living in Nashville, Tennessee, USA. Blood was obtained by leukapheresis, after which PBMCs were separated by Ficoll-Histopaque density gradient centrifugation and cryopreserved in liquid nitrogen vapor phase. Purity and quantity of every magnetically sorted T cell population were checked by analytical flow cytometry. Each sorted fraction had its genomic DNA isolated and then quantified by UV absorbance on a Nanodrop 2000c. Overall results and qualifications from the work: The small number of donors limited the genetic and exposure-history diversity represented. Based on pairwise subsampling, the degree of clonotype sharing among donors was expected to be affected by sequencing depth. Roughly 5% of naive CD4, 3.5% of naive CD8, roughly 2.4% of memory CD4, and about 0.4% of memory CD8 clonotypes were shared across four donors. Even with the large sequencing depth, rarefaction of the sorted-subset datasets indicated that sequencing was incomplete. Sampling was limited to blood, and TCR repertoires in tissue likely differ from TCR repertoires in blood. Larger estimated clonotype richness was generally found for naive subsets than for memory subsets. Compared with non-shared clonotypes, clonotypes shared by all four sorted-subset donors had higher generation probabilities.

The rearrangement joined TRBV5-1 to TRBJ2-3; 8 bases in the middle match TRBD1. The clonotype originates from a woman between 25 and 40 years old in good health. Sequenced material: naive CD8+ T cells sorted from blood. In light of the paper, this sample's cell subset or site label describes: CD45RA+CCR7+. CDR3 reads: CASSLRRDRWTDTQYF. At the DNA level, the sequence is TGCGCCAGCAGCCTCCGCCGGGACAGGTGGACAGATACGCAGTATTTT.